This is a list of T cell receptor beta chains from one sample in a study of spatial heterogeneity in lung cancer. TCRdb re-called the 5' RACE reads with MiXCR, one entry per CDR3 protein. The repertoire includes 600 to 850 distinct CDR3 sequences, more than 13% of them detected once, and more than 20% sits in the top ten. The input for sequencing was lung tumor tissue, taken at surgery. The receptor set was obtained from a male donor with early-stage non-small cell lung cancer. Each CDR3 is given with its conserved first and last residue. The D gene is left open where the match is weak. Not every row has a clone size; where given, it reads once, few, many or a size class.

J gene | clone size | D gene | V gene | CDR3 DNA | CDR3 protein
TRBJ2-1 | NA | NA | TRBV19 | TGTGCCAGTAGTATAGATACAGGGATGTCCTACAATGAGCAGTTCTTC | CASSIDTGMSYNEQFF
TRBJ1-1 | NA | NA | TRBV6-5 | TGTGCCAGCAGTTCACGGACTGAAGCTTTCTTT | CASSSRTEAFF
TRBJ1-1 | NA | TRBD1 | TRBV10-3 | TGTGCCATCAGTGCTGGACAGGGGGCTGACACTGAAGCTTTCTTT | CAISAGQGADTEAFF
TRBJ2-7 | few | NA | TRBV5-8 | TGTGCCAGCAGCGTGACAGTTAAGAACGAGCAGTACTTC | CASSVTVKNEQYF
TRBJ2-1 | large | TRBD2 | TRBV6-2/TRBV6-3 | TGTGCCAGCAGTGGGATAGGAGCGGGGGGGTACAATGAGCAGTTCTTC | CASSGIGAGGYNEQFF
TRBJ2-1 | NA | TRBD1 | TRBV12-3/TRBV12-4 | TGTGCCAGCAGTTCCACACAGGGGGCAAGCTCCTACAATGAGCAGTTCTTC | CASSSTQGASSYNEQFF
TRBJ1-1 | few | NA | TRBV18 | TGTGCCAGCTACTCGGGCCTCGGGACTGAAGCTTTCTTT | CASYSGLGTEAFF
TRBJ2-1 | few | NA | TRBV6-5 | TGTGCCAGCAGTTACACCCCCAACCGGCCCCACAATGAGCAGTTCTTC | CASSYTPNRPHNEQFF
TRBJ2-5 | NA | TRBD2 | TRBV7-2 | TGTGCCAGCAGCTTAAGGGCGGGAGGGGGAGAGACCCAGTACTTC | CASSLRAGGGETQYF
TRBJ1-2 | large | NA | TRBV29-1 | TGCAGCGTTGAACAGAACTATGGCTACACCTTC | CSVEQNYGYTF
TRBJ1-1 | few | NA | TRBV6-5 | TGTGCCAGCAGTTACTTCGGGGACACTGAAGCTTTCTTT | CASSYFGDTEAFF
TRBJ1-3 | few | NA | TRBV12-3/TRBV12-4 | TGTGCCAGCAGTTTGAGAGACATAAGTGGAAACACCATATATTTT | CASSLRDISGNTIYF
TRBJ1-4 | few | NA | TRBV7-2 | TGTGCCAGCAGCCCGGGGGAGGGTAATGAAAAACTGTTTTTT | CASSPGEGNEKLFF
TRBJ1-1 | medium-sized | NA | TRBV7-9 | TGTGCCAGCAGCTTAGGGACAGAGAACACTGAAGCTTTCTTT | CASSLGTENTEAFF
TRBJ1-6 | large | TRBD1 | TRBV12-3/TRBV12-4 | TGTGCCAGCAGGACAGAACAGGGGTTGAATTCACCCCTCCACTTT | CASRTEQGLNSPLHF
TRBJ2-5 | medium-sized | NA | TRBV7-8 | TGTGCCAGCAGCTTAGCCGGTGGGTTCGAAGAGACCCAGTACTTC | CASSLAGGFEETQYF
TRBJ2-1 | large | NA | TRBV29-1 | TGCAGCGTTGGGGAGCGCCTTAATGAGCAGTTCTTC | CSVGERLNEQFF
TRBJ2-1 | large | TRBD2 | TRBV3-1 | TGTGCCAGCAGCCACCTCTTAGCGGGGGGGCGATACAATGAGCAGTTCTTC | CASSHLLAGGRYNEQFF
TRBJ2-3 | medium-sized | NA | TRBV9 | TGTGCCAGCAGTAGACCCGGGAGTACAGATACGCAGTATTTT | CASSRPGSTDTQYF
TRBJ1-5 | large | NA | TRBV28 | TGTGCCAGCAGGTGGGGGTCGGCCCAGCATTTT | CASRWGSAQHF
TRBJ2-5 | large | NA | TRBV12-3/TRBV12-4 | TGTGCCAGCAGCCCCGCTGCGGGGAGTGTCCAGTACTTC | CASSPAAGSVQYF
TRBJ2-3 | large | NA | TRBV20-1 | TGCAGTGCCGCGAGACCGCGGTCTAGCACAGATACGCAGTATTTT | CSAARPRSSTDTQYF
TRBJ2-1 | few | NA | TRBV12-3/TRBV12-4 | TGTGCCAGCAGTCCCTCAGGGGAAGGGAAGTTCTTC | CASSPSGEGKFF
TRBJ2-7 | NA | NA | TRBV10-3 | TGTGCCATCAGTGAACCCGGCGACTACGAGCAGTACTTC | CAISEPGDYEQYF
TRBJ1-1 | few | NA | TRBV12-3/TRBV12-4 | TGTGCCAGCAGTTTCCAAGCCACGGGGGCTCATCACACTGAAGCTTTCTTT | CASSFQATGAHHTEAFF
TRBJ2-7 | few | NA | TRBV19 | TGTGCCAGTAGTCCACCGGGGAGGCACGAGCAGTACTTC | CASSPPGRHEQYF
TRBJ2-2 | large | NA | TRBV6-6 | TGTGCCAGCAGTTACTTGGACACCGGGGAGCTGTTTTTT | CASSYLDTGELFF
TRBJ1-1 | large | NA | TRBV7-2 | TGTGCCAGCAGCCTTGGACGGGTGAACACTGAAGCTTTCTTT | CASSLGRVNTEAFF
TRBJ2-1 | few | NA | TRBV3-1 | TGTGCCAGCAGCCAAGATTTAGTCGCGGATGAGCAGTTCTTC | CASSQDLVADEQFF
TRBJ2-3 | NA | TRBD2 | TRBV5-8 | TGTGCCAGCAGCTCACTAGCGGGGGAGTATGATACGCAGTATTTT | CASSSLAGEYDTQYF
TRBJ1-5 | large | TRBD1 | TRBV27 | TGTGCCAGCAGGAGCGGGACAGCTAGCAATCAGCCCCAGCATTTT | CASRSGTASNQPQHF